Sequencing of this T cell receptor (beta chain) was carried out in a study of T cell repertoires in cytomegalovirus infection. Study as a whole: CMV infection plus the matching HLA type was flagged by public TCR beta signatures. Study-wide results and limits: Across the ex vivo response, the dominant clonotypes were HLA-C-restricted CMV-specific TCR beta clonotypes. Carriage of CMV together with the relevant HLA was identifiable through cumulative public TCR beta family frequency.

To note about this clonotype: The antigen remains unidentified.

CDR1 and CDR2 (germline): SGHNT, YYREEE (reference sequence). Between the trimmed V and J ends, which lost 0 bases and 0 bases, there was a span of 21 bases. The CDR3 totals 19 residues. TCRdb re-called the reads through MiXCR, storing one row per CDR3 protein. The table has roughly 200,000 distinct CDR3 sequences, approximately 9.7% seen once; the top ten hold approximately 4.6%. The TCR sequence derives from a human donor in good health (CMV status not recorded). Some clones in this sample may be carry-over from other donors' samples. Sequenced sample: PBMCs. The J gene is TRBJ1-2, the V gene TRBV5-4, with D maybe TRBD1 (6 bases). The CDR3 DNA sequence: TGTGCCAGCAGCTTGGGAAGCGGGACACTAAGATTAGCTAACTATGGCTACACCTTC. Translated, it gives CASSLGSGTLRLANYGYTF.